These 25 T cell receptor beta chains originate from one sample sequenced in a study of control samples from healthy donors and cancer patients. Some clones are missing from TCRdb's copy, which holds only in-frame ones; the method was immunoSEQ multiplex PCR. The sample holds 170,000 or so clones, 90% to 95% seen once. Sequenced: blood. The receptor source for this set is a man between 18 and 35 years old in good health.

The J gene is TRBJ2-1, the V gene TRBV4-1, with D perhaps matching TRBD2 (5 bases). The CDR3 runs to 17 residues. The germline V gene has CDR1 MGHRA and CDR2 YSYEKL. Trimming took off 0 bases at V and 10 bases at J, with 22 bases between the two ends. CDR3 in amino acids: CASSQDGQSSVQLEQFF. CDR3 in DNA: TGCGCCAGCAGCCAAGATGGTCAAAGTAGCGTACAACTGGAGCAGTTCTTC.

V and J are TRBV12-3 or TRBV12-4 and TRBJ1-2; D gene ambiguous. V shed 4 bases and J shed 1 base, with 7 bases lying between them. This CDR3 has 13 amino acids. CDR3 sequence (DNA): TGTGCCAGCAGTTACAGTCTTAACTATGGCTACACCTTC. This gives the protein CASSYSLNYGYTF.

V and J are TRBV7-3 and TRBJ2-2; TRBD2 matches 7 bases. Germline CDR1 is SGHTA and CDR2 is FQGTGA. The V gene end was trimmed by 1 base and the J gene end by 6 bases; junction bases not matched to a gene: 11. The CDR3 spans 17 residues. CDR3 amino acids: CASSLKWAAGRAGELFF. For the CDR3, the DNA is TGTGCCAGCAGCTTAAAATGGGCGGCAGGGAGGGCCGGGGAGCTGTTTTTT.

This chain connects TRBV19 to TRBJ1-5, with unresolved D. This CDR3 spans 14 amino acids. Germline V gene lookup returns CDR1 LNHDA and CDR2 SQIVND (reference sequence). Trimming removed 5 bases from V and 4 bases from J, with 12 bases in between. The CDR3 reads CASSATRDNQPQHF. The CDR3, as DNA: TGTGCCAGTAGTGCCACAAGGGATAATCAGCCCCAGCATTTT.

V is TRBV18 and J is TRBJ1-1; 7 bases align to TRBD1. CDR3 length equals 15 residues. V shed 5 bases and J 5 bases; nucleotides not matched to a gene: 11. Per germline, CDR1 KGHSH and CDR2 LQKENI. CDR3 residues: CASSSTTGVDTEAFF. The DNA for the CDR3 is TGTGCCAGCTCATCGACTACAGGGGTAGATACTGAAGCTTTCTTT.

This clone was detected only a few times. V is TRBV27 and J is TRBJ1-5, with unresolved D. Germline V gene data show CDR1 as MNHEY and CDR2 as SMNVEV (reference sequence). This CDR3 contains 12 residues. The ends were cut back, 3 bases at V and 6 bases at J, with 6 bases in the middle. The CDR3 here is CASSFTGQPQHF. The CDR3 nucleotides are TGTGCCAGCAGTTTTACCGGTCAGCCCCAGCATTTT.

The gene calls are TRBV5-4 and TRBJ2-7; TRBD1 aligns across 9 bases. The germline CDR1 and CDR2 sequences are SGHNT and YYREEE (reference sequence). V was clipped by 3 bases and J by 7 bases; unmatched bases: 11. This CDR3 is 15 amino acids long. The CDR3 coding sequence is TGTGCCAGCAGCTGGGGAGGACAGGGGATGTCGGAGCAGTACTTC. Encoded protein: CASSWGGQGMSEQYF.

Regarding this clone: Within the sample, other DNA sequences also encode this same CDR3. The rearrangement links TRBV9 to TRBJ1-1; the D is unclear. Trimming removed 0 bases at V and 0 bases at J, with 3 bases between. The CDR3 has 13 residues. The germline gives CDR1 SGDLS, CDR2 YYNGEE. CDR3 sequence (DNA): TGTGCCAGCAGCGTAGCCATGAACACTGAAGCTTTCTTT. Translating it yields CASSVAMNTEAFF. Together with reference TRBV9 and TRBJ1-1, the CDR3 gives the full variable domain: DSGVTQTPKHLITATGQRVTLRCSPRSGDLSVYWYQQSLDQGLQFLIQYYNGEERAKGNILERFSAQQFPDLHSELNLSSLELGDSALYFCASSVAMNTEAFFGQGTRLTVV.

This clone showed up just once. V usage is TRBV6-1 and J usage is TRBJ1-3, with D unclear. Germline-derived CDR1 and CDR2 are MNHNS and SASEGT. The CDR3 loop spans 15 amino acids. V was clipped by 3 bases and J by 2 bases, with 11 bases between them. The CDR3 DNA follows: TGTGCCAGCAGTGACGCTAGTAGCACTGGAAACACCATATATTTT. Translated: CASSDASSTGNTIYF.

The chain couples TRBV6-5 to TRBJ2-7; TRBD2 is a possible D gene (6 bases). The CDR3 totals 15 residues. The V end was cut by 6 bases, the J end by 4 bases, with 19 bases between. CDR1 and CDR2 (germline): MNHEY, SVGAGI. CDR3 amino acids: CASSQLIFAGYEQYF. In DNA form, the CDR3 reads TGTGCCAGCAGCCAACTGATTTTCGCGGGGTACGAGCAGTACTTC.

The chain carries TRBV6-6 and TRBJ2-3; TRBD2 matches 11 bases. The CDR3 extends over 16 amino acids. The V segment lost 6 bases and the J segment 5 bases; nucleotides outside the gene matches: 10. Germline CDR1 is MNHNY and CDR2 is SVGAGI (reference sequence). The chain's CDR3 is CASRDLSGGAGDTQYF. In nucleotides, the CDR3 is TGTGCCAGCAGAGACCTTAGCGGGGGGGCCGGAGATACGCAGTATTTT.

This chain uses TRBV5-5 with TRBJ1-1, with TRBD1 matching over 8 bases. Germline CDR1 SGHKS, CDR2 YYEKEE (reference sequence). CDR3 length equals 15 residues. Unmatched junction bases numbered 6, after V lost 4 bases and J lost 1 base. The CDR3 here is CASSPPGTGNTEAFF. DNA of the CDR3: TGTGCCAGCAGCCCCCCCGGGACAGGGAACACTGAAGCTTTCTTT.

The chain joins TRBV4-2 to TRBJ1-1; D may be TRBD1 (5 bases). The CDR3 loop spans 16 amino acids. V was shortened by 1 base and J by 3 bases, with 15 bases between the two germline ends. Germline assignment: CDR1 LGHNA and CDR2 YNFKEQ. CDR3 DNA: TGTGCCAGCAGCCAAGGAGAAGGGCCGGGGGACACTGAAGCTTTCTTT. Its translation is CASSQGEGPGDTEAFF.

The V call is TRBV5-1, the J call TRBJ2-5; D may be TRBD2 (5 bases). This CDR3 is built from 17 residues. Germline V CDR1 and CDR2: SGHRS, YFSETQ. V lost 0 bases to trimming and J lost 0 bases, with 15 bases between them. CDR3 region: CASSLDRTGSYQETQYF. DNA for the CDR3: TGCGCCAGCAGCTTGGATCGTACGGGGTCGTACCAAGAGACCCAGTACTTC.

Written as DNA, the CDR3 is TGTGCCAGCAGGGGACTAGCGGGGTATTACAATGAGCAGTTCTTC. Translating it yields CASRGLAGYYNEQFF. V and J are TRBV6-5 and TRBJ2-1; 13 bases fit TRBD2. CDR1 and CDR2 (germline): MNHEY, SVGAGI. Trimming took 6 bases from V and 4 from J; bases not matched to a gene: 3. The CDR3 runs to 15 residues.

The chain links TRBV20-1 to TRBJ1-5; no clear D. The V gene lost 3 bases and the J gene lost 5 bases, with 14 bases spanning the gap. Germline lookup yields CDR1 DFQATT and CDR2 SNEGSKA (reference sequence). The CDR3 contains 14 residues. The DNA of the CDR3 is TGCAGTGCTAGTGCCTCCCCAGGCGATCAGCCCCAGCATTTT. It codes for CSASASPGDQPQHF.

This clone has a single count. J is TRBJ1-2 and V is TRBV5-1; 10 nucleotides align to TRBD1. V lost 4 bases and J lost 8; bases outside the gene matches: 11. Germline CDR1 SGHRS, CDR2 YFSETQ. The CDR3 length is 15 residues. CDR3 sequence reads: CASSRDRGLLEGYTF. CDR3 nucleotide sequence: TGCGCCAGCAGCAGAGACAGGGGGCTATTGGAAGGCTACACCTTC. The full variable domain, rest sourced from reference TRBV5-1 and TRBJ1-2, is KAGVTQTPRYLIKTRGQQVTLSCSPISGHRSVSWYQQTPGQGLQFLFEYFSETQRNKGNFPGRFSGRQFSNSRSEMNVSTLELGDSALYLCASSRDRGLLEGYTFGSGTRLTVV.

This sequence joins TRBV6-5 and TRBJ2-3; D is undetermined. Germline values: CDR1 MNHEY, CDR2 SVGAGI. The CDR3 length is 13 residues. Trimming took off 5 bases at V and 2 bases at J, with 8 bases between the two ends. The CDR3 loop is CASSRDPTDTQYF. DNA for the CDR3: TGTGCCAGCAGTAGAGACCCCACAGATACGCAGTATTTT.

This sequence joins TRBV20-1 and TRBJ2-7; D is possibly TRBD2 (6 bases). This CDR3 contains 11 residues. The germline CDR1 and CDR2 sequences are DFQATT and SNEGSKA (reference sequence). The CDR3, as DNA: TGCAGGGACCACGACAGAGCGGGGCAGTACTTC. The encoded protein is CRDHDRAGQYF.

This rearrangement joins TRBV29-1 to TRBJ2-7; D not resolved. Germline V gene sequence: CDR1 SQVTM, CDR2 ANQGSEA. This CDR3 is 14 amino acids long. Deletions cut 7 bases from V and 0 bases from J, with 16 bases between. The CDR3 loop is CSAMDGLSSYEQYF. CDR3 bases: TGCAGCGCTATGGACGGATTGTCCTCCTACGAGCAGTACTTC.

This chain connects TRBV10-2 to TRBJ2-7; D is possibly TRBD1 (5 bases). V lost 10 bases and J 6 bases, leaving 25 bases between the germline ends. CDR1 and CDR2 from the germline V gene are WSHSY and SAAADI. CDR3 length: 15 residues. CDR3 region: CATNHPFTGVREQYF. CDR3 coding DNA: TGCGCCACCAATCACCCTTTTACAGGTGTGCGCGAGCAGTACTTC.

V gene TRBV3-1 (or the pseudogene TRBV3-2) combines with J gene TRBJ2-5, with TRBD2 as a possible D gene (6 bases). Per germline, CDR1 LGHDT and CDR2 YNNKEL (reference sequence). Trimming shortened V by 1 base and J by 5 bases, and 17 bases separated the two germline ends. CDR3 length equals 16 residues. CDR3 in amino acids: CASSQGAQMEGETQYF. DNA of the CDR3: TGTGCCAGCAGCCAAGGGGCACAAATGGAGGGGGAGACCCAGTACTTC.

The chain employs TRBV24-1 and TRBJ1-4; D is unresolved. The CDR3 is made up of 14 amino acids. Trimming took off 2 bases at V and 14 bases at J, with 17 bases between the two ends. Germline V gene lookup returns CDR1 KGHDR and CDR2 SFDVKD. CDR3 region: CATSDSRAPGRLFF. The CDR3 region has the DNA TGTGCCACCAGTGATTCCCGGGCCCCGGGGAGGCTGTTTTTT.

The chain joins TRBV10-2 to TRBJ1-3; D call uncertain. The ends were cut back, 7 bases at V and 4 bases at J, with 11 bases in the middle. Germline-derived CDR1 and CDR2 are WSHSY and SAAADI. The CDR3 totals 13 residues. The DNA of the CDR3 is TGCGCCAGCAAGACGGCCCAGGGAAACACCATATATTTT. Translating it yields CASKTAQGNTIYF.

With regard to this clone: The same CDR3 arises from other DNA sequences in this sample as well. The V call is TRBV29-1, the J call TRBJ1-1; D not certain. Trimming stripped 6 bases from V and 1 base from J, with 6 bases between. The CDR3 is 11 residues long. Germline V lookup: CDR1 SQVTM, CDR2 ANQGSEA. This CDR3 is CSVVENTEAFF. The CDR3 DNA reads as TGCAGCGTAGTTGAGAACACTGAAGCTTTCTTT.